A single sample gave rise to the 2 T cell receptor beta chains below, sequenced in a study of blood T cell repertoires in COVID-19. Sequenced by immunoSEQ multiplex PCR; TCRdb stores in-frame clones only, minus some. Here the sample spans more than 120,000 clones, more than 80% being singletons. The material sequenced was peripheral blood. The source is a human donor in a cohort sampled during active COVID-19.

The chain uses TRBV2 and TRBJ1-1, with TRBD1 identical over 7 bases. The CDR3 totals 14 residues. Looked up from germline, CDR1 is SNHLY and CDR2 is FYNNEI. Trimming at V came to 3 bases and at J to 4 bases, leaving 5 bases not matched to a gene. CDR3 DNA sequence: TGTGCCAGCAGTGAGTCAGGGGGAGGCACTGAAGCTTTCTTT. It encodes CASSESGGGTEAFF.

This sequence joins TRBV4-2 and TRBJ2-2; the D is unclear. V was shortened by 0 bases and J by 5 bases, with 4 bases between the two germline ends. The CDR3 has 13 residues. CDR1 and CDR2 from the germline V gene are LGHNA and YNFKEQ. The CDR3 loop reads CASSQDQTGELFF. In DNA, the CDR3 is TGTGCCAGCAGCCAAGACCAAACCGGGGAGCTGTTTTTT.